The present entry profiles one T cell receptor beta chain with its context. This entry is derived from a study of blood T cell repertoires in COVID-19. Study background: The samples span acute and convalescent COVID-19 from the United States, Italy and Spain.

The CDR3 has 14 amino acids. Germline lookup yields CDR1 SNHLY and CDR2 FYNNEI. Trimming removed 3 bases from V and 1 base from J, with 10 bases in between. Authors' methods: Reference gene primer amplification yielded estimated nucleated cell counts. Sequencing was performed with immunoSEQ multiplex PCR; in TCRdb, only in-frame clones are kept and a portion is missing. That table supplies the V and J calls and clone size; D and trimming were determined from the DNA. This table has 250,000 or so clones, about nine tenths appearing once. This sequence originates from a man aged 35-49 years with active or convalescent COVID-19. This sequence joins TRBV2 and TRBJ2-7; D is perhaps TRBD2 (5 bases). Sequencing input: peripheral blood. The CDR3 sequence is CASSENSESYEQYF. In DNA, the CDR3 is TGTGCCAGCAGTGAGAATAGCGAGTCCTACGAGCAGTACTTC.